These 3 T cell receptor beta chains share one sample of origin, sequenced in a study of T cell changes during pregnancy in multiple sclerosis. Libraries were prepared by immunoSEQ multiplex PCR; TCRdb keeps only in-frame clonotypes and omits some of them. This sample carries about 130,000 clones, 90% to 98% of them seen once, and the ten largest clones take around 0.4%. The sequencing here drew on peripheral blood, taken after pregnancy. Source of these receptors: a female donor with multiple sclerosis, enrolled in a pregnancy study.

The rearrangement links TRBV19 to TRBJ2-7; 8 bases fit TRBD1. The CDR3 runs to 13 residues. CDR1 is LNHDA, CDR2 SQIVND, per germline (reference sequence). J lost 6 bases, V lost 4 bases, and 5 bases had no gene match. The CDR3 loop is CASSSQTGVEQYF. CDR3 DNA sequence: TGTGCCAGTAGTAGCCAGACAGGGGTCGAGCAGTACTTC.

This clone came up once. This chain links TRBV5-4 with TRBJ2-2; 12 bases are a match to TRBD2. V gave up 0 bases and J gave up 5 bases; unmatched junction bases: 5. CDR3 length: 17 amino acids. CDR1 SGHNT and CDR2 YYREEE come from the germline V gene (reference sequence). The CDR3 nucleotides read TGTGCCAGCAGCTTGGGTCTAGCGGGAGGGGGAACCGGGGAGCTGTTTTTT. Amino acids: CASSLGLAGGGTGELFF.

The table lists this clone with a count of one. The chain employs TRBV6-1 and TRBJ1-5, with 9 bases fitting TRBD1. The CDR3 contains 14 residues. The V segment lost 8 bases and the J segment 11 bases; nucleotides outside the gene matches: 13. Per germline, CDR1 MNHNS and CDR2 SASEGT. The CDR3 protein is CASRPGQGRSAQHF. The CDR3 nucleotides read TGTGCCAGCCGGCCCGGACAGGGGCGATCAGCCCAGCATTTT.